This T cell receptor (beta chain) appears in the sequencing data of a study of TIL therapy for anti-PD-1-resistant metastatic lung cancer. Study at large: Progressing patients received lymphodepletion, expanded TIL infusion and IL-2. By whole-exome sequencing, median non-synonymous tumor mutation burden was around 1.5 mutations per megabase.

The time point here: pre-treatment sample, taken before nivolumab and TIL therapy. CDR1 is LNHNV, CDR2 YYDKDF, per germline (reference sequence). V lost 0 bases to trimming and J lost 0 bases, with 9 bases between them. CDR3 length: 16 amino acids. This was the immunoSEQ v3 assay. Libraries were prepared by immunoSEQ multiplex PCR; TCRdb keeps only in-frame clonotypes and omits some of them. This sample has some 16,000 clones, with roughly 70% found just once. Source: blood, taken at baseline. The clonotype comes from a person aged 25 to 85 with non-small cell lung cancer. V is TRBV15 and J is TRBJ2-1, with no clear D. For the CDR3, the DNA is TGTGCCACCAGCAGAGATCGAAACCCCTCCTACAATGAGCAGTTCTTC. It translates to CATSRDRNPSYNEQFF.